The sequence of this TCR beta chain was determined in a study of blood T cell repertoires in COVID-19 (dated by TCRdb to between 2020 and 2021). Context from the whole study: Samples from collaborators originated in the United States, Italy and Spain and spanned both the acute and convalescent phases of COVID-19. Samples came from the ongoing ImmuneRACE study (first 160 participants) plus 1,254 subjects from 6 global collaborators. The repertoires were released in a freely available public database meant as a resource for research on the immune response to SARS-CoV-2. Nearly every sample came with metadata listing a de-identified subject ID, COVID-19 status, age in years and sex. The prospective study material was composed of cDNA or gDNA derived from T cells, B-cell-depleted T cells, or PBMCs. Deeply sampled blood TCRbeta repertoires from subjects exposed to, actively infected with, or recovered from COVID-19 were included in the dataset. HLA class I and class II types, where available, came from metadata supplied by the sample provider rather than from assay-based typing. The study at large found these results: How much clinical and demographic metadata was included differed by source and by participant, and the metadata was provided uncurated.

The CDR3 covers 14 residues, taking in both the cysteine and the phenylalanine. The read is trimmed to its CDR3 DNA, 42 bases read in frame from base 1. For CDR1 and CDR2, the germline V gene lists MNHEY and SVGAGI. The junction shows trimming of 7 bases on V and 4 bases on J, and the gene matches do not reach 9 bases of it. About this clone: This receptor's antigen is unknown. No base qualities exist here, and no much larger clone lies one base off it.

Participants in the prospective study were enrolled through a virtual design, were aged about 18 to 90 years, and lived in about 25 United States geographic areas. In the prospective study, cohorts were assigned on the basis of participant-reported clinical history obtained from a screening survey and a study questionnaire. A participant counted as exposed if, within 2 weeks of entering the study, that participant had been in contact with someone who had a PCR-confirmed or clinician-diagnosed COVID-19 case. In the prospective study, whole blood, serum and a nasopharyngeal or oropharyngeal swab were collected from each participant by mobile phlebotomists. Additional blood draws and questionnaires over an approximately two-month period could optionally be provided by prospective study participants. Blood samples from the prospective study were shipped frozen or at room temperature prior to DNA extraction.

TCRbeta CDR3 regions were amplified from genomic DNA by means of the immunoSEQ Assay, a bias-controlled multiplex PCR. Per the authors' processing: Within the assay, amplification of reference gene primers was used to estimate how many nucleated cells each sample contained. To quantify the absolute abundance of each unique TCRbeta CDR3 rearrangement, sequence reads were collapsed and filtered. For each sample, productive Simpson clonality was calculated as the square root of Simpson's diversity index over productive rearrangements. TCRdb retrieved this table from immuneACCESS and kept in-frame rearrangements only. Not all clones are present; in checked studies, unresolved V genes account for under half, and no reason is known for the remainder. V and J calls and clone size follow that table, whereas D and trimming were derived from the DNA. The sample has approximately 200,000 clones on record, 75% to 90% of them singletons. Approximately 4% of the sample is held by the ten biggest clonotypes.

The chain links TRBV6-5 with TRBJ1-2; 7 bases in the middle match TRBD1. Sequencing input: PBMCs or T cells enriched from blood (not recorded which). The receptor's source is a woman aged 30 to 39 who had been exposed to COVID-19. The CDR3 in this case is CASTPGQTSYGYTF. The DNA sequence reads TGTGCCAGCACCCCGGGACAGACCTCCTATGGCTACACCTTC.